The clone carrying this T cell receptor (beta chain) was seen more than once but under ten times. What it recognizes is unknown. These data originate in a study of cytomegalovirus exposure and HLA in healthy donors. Across the study: A prior study identified over 100 million unique TCR beta sequences from around 180 million T cells.

V lost 4 bases and J 0 bases, leaving 6 bases between the germline ends. This CDR3 is 13 amino acids long. Per the germline V gene, CDR1 is MGHDK and CDR2 is SYGVNS. General study results and limits: Analyzed later, most CMV-associated TCR beta chains appeared HLA-restricted. Immune exposure information comprised only CMV serostatus.

The study ran its PCR with 60 Vbeta and 13 Jbeta primers. The method was immunoSEQ multiplex PCR; TCRdb's version includes in-frame clones alone and lacks a portion of them. Among fewer than 150,000 clones listed, about 80% were seen once. J is TRBJ1-1 and V is TRBV25-1; D is unresolved. The sequenced sample consisted of PBMCs. This clonotype was obtained from a man aged 35-49 years in good health and CMV-seropositive. CDR3 protein: CASSGSMNTEAFF. As DNA, the CDR3 is TGTGCCAGCAGTGGCAGTATGAACACTGAAGCTTTCTTT.